This TCR beta chain was sequenced for a study of response to subunit inactivated influenza vaccine. MiXCR, applied by TCRdb to the RT-PCR reads, yields one record per CDR3 protein. The table has around 480,000 distinct CDR3 sequences, over 9.5% seen once. This clonotype was observed a handful of times. Trimming took 1 base from V and 3 from J; bases not matched to a gene: 6. Germline V gene sequence: CDR1 SGHAT, CDR2 FQNNGV. The CDR3 runs 16 residues. This receptor was identified in a man aged 45-65 years who received an inactivated influenza vaccine. The chain combines TRBV11-2 with TRBJ2-7; 10 bases map to TRBD1. The material was PBMCs from blood, obtained 45 days after vaccination. The DNA of the CDR3 is TGTGCCAGCAGCTTAGTCTCGGGACAGGGGTACTACGAGCAGTACTTC. Translation: CASSLVSGQGYYEQYF.